A selection of T cell receptor beta chains follows, all from one sample in a study of blood T cell repertoires in COVID-19. Data came from immunoSEQ multiplex PCR; TCRdb stores just in-frame clones and leaves some out. The table lists approximately 250,000 clones, 86% of them singletons. Sequencing used peripheral blood. Receptors originate from a man in his forties or fifties with active or convalescent COVID-19. Each CDR3 is given without its conserved first and last residue. A D gene is named only where the DNA matches it firmly.

CDR3aa | d_gene | len | j_gene | v_gene
ASSLLSQPLH | . | 10 | TRBJ1-6 | TRBV4-1
ASTTGPGQGDEQF | . | 13 | TRBJ2-1 | TRBV4-1
AWSLVGRESLF | . | 11 | TRBJ1-4 | TRBV30
ASSPDTNTEAF | . | 11 | TRBJ1-1 | TRBV6-5
ASSIGGGNGSPLH | . | 13 | TRBJ1-6 | TRBV19
ASSSGQGYNYGYT | TRBD1 | 13 | TRBJ1-2 | TRBV7-3
ASTRPGGGTDTQY | TRBD1 | 13 | TRBJ2-3 | TRBV27
ASSDQGVGYEQY | . | 12 | TRBJ2-7 | TRBV10-1
ASSIGGGVGTEAF | . | 13 | TRBJ1-1 | TRBV19
ASSLEEDRGYSNQPQH | TRBD1 | 16 | TRBJ1-5 | TRBV7-8
ASSIPEGINYGYT | . | 13 | TRBJ1-2 | TRBV19
ASSQRDRGSYEQY | TRBD1 | 13 | TRBJ2-7 | TRBV4-1
ASSGPGRGSGNTIY | . | 14 | TRBJ1-3 | TRBV9
ASSEITYEQY | . | 10 | TRBJ2-7 | TRBV2
ASSPPLTSGRDEQF | TRBD2 | 14 | TRBJ2-1 | TRBV11-2
AWRESWTGGYT | . | 11 | TRBJ1-2 | TRBV30
ASSLSRDTEAF | . | 11 | TRBJ1-1 | TRBV12-3/TRBV12-4
ASSGPGTGENEQY | TRBD1 | 13 | TRBJ2-7 | TRBV25-1
ASSSRTGGANTIY | TRBD1 | 13 | TRBJ1-3 | TRBV5-4
ASSSPQTGAYGYT | TRBD1 | 13 | TRBJ1-2 | TRBV27
ASSQGLANQETQY | . | 13 | TRBJ2-5 | TRBV5-4
ASRPLAGGARGAQY | TRBD2 | 14 | TRBJ2-3 | TRBV6-6
ASSFWQGAPNEQF | TRBD1 | 13 | TRBJ2-1 | TRBV9
ASSLTGVDSPLH | TRBD1 | 12 | TRBJ1-6 | TRBV9
ASSTTAANYGYT | . | 12 | TRBJ1-2 | TRBV27
ASSRANEQF | . | 9 | TRBJ2-1 | TRBV3-1/TRBV3-2
ASSAGQPTAEAF | . | 12 | TRBJ1-1 | TRBV2
ASGTGGNQPQH | TRBD1 | 11 | TRBJ1-5 | TRBV6-5
ASSSSGGPNNEQF | . | 13 | TRBJ2-1 | TRBV7-9
ASSLARGIAF | . | 10 | TRBJ1-1 | TRBV11-3
ASSLALGYSNQPQH | . | 14 | TRBJ1-5 | TRBV7-9
ASSHSTGDYGYT | . | 12 | TRBJ1-2 | TRBV28
ASSPIAGGAQPQH | TRBD1 | 13 | TRBJ1-5 | TRBV18
ASSLGFGGDTDTQY | . | 14 | TRBJ2-3 | TRBV7-9
ASSQGGGSYNSPLH | . | 14 | TRBJ1-6 | TRBV14
AWSLGEQF | . | 8 | TRBJ2-1 | TRBV30
ASSLSRGLEQF | . | 11 | TRBJ2-1 | TRBV27
AWRMDRSSYEQY | TRBD1 | 12 | TRBJ2-7 | TRBV30
ASRAMTGTNSPLH | TRBD1 | 13 | TRBJ1-6 | TRBV6-5
ASRAAGTGSSYNEQF | TRBD1 | 15 | TRBJ2-1 | TRBV19
ASSQQGVGQPQH | TRBD1 | 12 | TRBJ1-5 | TRBV19
ASSTGLAKETQY | . | 12 | TRBJ2-5 | TRBV11-1
ASSGTGKTVEKLF | . | 13 | TRBJ1-4 | TRBV9
ASSLWARVESSYNEQF | . | 16 | TRBJ2-1 | TRBV27
ASSPGTANSPLH | TRBD1 | 12 | TRBJ1-6 | TRBV7-9
ASSRGAGTYNEQF | . | 13 | TRBJ2-1 | TRBV7-9
ASSLTRGWAEAF | . | 12 | TRBJ1-1 | TRBV27
ASSPPGQGANEQF | TRBD1 | 13 | TRBJ2-1 | TRBV6-5
ASSSGTSGGADTGELF | TRBD2 | 16 | TRBJ2-2 | TRBV7-3
ASSSGSSYNEQF | . | 12 | TRBJ2-1 | TRBV7-3
ASSILLYNSPLH | . | 12 | TRBJ1-6 | TRBV19
ASSLAEGPSATNEKLF | . | 16 | TRBJ1-4 | TRBV11-2
ASSPDRAPTNT | TRBD1 | 11 | TRBJ1-2 | TRBV5-4
ASSASGWSDYEQY | . | 13 | TRBJ2-7 | TRBV5-5